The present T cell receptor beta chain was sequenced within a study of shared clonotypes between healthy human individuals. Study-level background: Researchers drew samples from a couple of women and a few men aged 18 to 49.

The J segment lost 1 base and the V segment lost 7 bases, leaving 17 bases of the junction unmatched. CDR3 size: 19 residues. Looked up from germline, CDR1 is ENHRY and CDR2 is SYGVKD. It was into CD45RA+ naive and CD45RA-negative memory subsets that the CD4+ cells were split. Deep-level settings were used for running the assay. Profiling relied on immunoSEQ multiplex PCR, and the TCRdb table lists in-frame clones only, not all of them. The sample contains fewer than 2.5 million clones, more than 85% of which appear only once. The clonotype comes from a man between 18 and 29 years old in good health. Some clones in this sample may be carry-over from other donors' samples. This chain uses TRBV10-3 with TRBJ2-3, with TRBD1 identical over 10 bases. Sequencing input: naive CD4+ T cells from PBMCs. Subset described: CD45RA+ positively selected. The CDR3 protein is CAIKGQGRGEGIGTDTQYF. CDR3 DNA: TGTGCCATCAAGGGACAGGGGAGAGGGGAGGGGATCGGCACAGATACGCAGTATTTT.